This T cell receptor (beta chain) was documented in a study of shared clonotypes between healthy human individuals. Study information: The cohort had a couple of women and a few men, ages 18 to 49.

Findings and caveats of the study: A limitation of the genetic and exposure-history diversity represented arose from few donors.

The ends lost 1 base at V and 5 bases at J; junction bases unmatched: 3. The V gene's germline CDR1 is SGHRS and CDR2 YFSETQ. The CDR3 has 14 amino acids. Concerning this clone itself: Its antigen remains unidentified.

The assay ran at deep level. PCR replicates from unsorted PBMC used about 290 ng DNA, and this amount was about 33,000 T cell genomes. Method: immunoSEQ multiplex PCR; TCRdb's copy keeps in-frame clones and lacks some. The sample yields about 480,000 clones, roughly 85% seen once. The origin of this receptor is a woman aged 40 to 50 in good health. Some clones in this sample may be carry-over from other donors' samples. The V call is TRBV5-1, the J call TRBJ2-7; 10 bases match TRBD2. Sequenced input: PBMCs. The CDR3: CASSLFTSGNEQYF. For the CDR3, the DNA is TGCGCCAGCAGCTTGTTCACTAGCGGGAACGAGCAGTACTTC.